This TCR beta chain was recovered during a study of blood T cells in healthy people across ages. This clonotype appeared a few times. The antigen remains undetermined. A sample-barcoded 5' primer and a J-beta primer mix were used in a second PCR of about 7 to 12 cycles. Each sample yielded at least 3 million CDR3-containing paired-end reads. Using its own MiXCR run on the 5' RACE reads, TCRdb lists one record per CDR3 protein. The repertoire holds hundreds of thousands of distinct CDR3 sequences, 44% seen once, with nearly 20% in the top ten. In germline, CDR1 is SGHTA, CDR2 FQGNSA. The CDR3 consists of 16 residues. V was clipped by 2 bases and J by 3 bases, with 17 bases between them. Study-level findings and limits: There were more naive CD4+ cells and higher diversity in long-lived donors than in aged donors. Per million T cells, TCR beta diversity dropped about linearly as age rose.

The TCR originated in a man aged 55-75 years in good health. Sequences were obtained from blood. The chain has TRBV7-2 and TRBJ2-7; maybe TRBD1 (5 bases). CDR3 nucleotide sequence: TGTGCCAGCAGCTTAAATCTGAGAGGCCAGGGCTACGAGCAGTACTTC. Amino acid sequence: CASSLNLRGQGYEQYF.